This entry describes one TCR beta chain. This clonotype was detected only a few times. Its antigen has not been determined. The sample holds no much larger clone one base away, and base qualities are not on file. The library came from PCR. The run used an Illumina HiSeq 2500. Molecular barcoding was employed in the preparation of TCR libraries, with unique molecular identifiers being used to normalize TCRbeta repertoire quantification. Through fastp at Q25 and MiXCR, TCRdb rebuilt clones from the public reads, retaining in-frame beta chains. Rows are combined by CDR3 protein, so each entry shows the most common genes and DNA. The sample has about 640,000 distinct CDR3 sequences on record, roughly 15% of them singletons. Jointly, the top ten make up about 1.1% of the sample. V trim: 3 bases; J trim: 3 bases; unmatched bases: 14. The CDR3, cysteine through phenylalanine, is 17 amino acids long. The sequence is cut down to CDR3 DNA, 51 bases in frame from base 1. For CDR1 and CDR2, the germline V gene (reference sequence) lists DFQATT and SNEGSKA.

The entry originates in a study of T-cell reconstitution after alpha-beta-depleted transplantation in children (dated by TCRdb to the mid-2010s). Study-level background: Using TCR repertoire profiling, the study quantitatively followed how T-cell immune reconstitution unfolded in children after TCRalphabeta/CD19-depleted allogeneic hematopoietic cell transplantation.

The chain is made from TRBV20-1 and TRBJ1-5; 7 bases in the middle match TRBD1. The source material was PBMCs from the stem cell graft donor, sampled from the stem cell graft. The sequence derives from a human donor who donated a stem cell graft to a child with acute myeloid leukemia. The CDR3 is CSASGAGRGRSNQPQHF. The base sequence is TGCAGTGCTAGTGGAGCAGGGAGGGGGCGATCCAATCAGCCCCAGCATTTT.